This record looks at one T cell receptor beta chain sequence and its context. Libraries were prepared by immunoSEQ multiplex PCR; TCRdb keeps only in-frame clonotypes and omits some of them. The sample holds 95,000 or so clones, 81% seen once. This entry comes from a study of blood T cell repertoires in COVID-19. The CDR3 extends over 12 amino acids. Germline lookup yields CDR1 SEHNR and CDR2 FQNEAQ (reference sequence). The clonotype originates from an elderly man with active or convalescent COVID-19. This chain connects TRBV7-9 to TRBJ2-2; TRBD2 aligns across 7 bases. Sequenced material: peripheral blood. In DNA, the CDR3 is TGTGCGGGAGGGACCGACACCGGGGAGCTGTTTTTT. Protein sequence: CAGGTDTGELFF.